This TCR beta chain is from a study of early T cells in non-severe SARS-CoV-2 infection. Study details: The authors sequenced bulk RNA from unsorted whole blood, leaving chains unpaired.

Germline CDR1 and CDR2: SGHTA and FQGNSA. Trimming removed 3 bases from V and 4 bases from J; junction bases left unmatched: 7. This CDR3 is built from 15 residues. Study observations and caveats: VDJdb-based annotation leaned toward anti-spike CD8 responses and missed private and CD4 specificities.

This clonotype was found a few times. What it binds is unknown. Individual cDNA molecules were tagged with unique molecular identifiers, the study reported. TCRdb used MiXCR to reprocess the 5' RACE reads, holding one entry per CDR3 protein. This sample has 46,000 or so distinct CDR3 sequences, with 7% to 8% found just once. Sequencing input: whole blood. The origin of this receptor is an adult who was a healthcare worker with PCR-confirmed SARS-CoV-2 infection or an uninfected control (not recorded which). This chain uses TRBV7-2 with TRBJ2-5, with 8 bases aligning to TRBD1. For the CDR3, the DNA is TGTGCCAGCAGCTTTCGACAGGGGACCGGAGAGACCCAGTACTTC. Protein product: CASSFRQGTGETQYF.